Below, one T cell receptor (beta chain) is given with its context. Its antigen is as yet unknown. MiXCR, applied by TCRdb to the RT-PCR reads, yields one record per CDR3 protein. The table has under 500,000 distinct CDR3 sequences, approximately 9.9% seen once. V was trimmed by 0 bases and J by 4 bases, leaving 12 bases between them. The length of the CDR3 is 14 residues. CDR1 and CDR2 (germline): DFQATT, SNEGSKA (reference sequence). The data belong to a study of response to subunit inactivated influenza vaccine. Overall study results and limits: The authors proposed limited new T cell recruitment per seasonal influenza vaccination.

V usage is TRBV20-1 and J usage is TRBJ1-1; D gene uncertain. The material was PBMCs from blood, obtained 40 to 50 days after vaccination. The source of this sequence is a man in his fifties or sixties who received an inactivated influenza vaccine. This chain's CDR3 is CSARDPRESTEAFF. In DNA, the CDR3 is TGCAGTGCTAGAGATCCCCGGGAAAGCACTGAAGCTTTCTTT.